This T cell receptor (beta chain) came from a study of response to subunit inactivated influenza vaccine. V dropped 5 bases and J dropped 5 bases, with 15 bases sitting between them. The CDR3 covers 14 residues. Germline-derived CDR1 and CDR2 are SGHTA and FQGNSA. TCRdb fed the RT-PCR reads into MiXCR, producing one record per CDR3 protein. The sample lists some 540,000 distinct CDR3 sequences; approximately 24% were seen once. Separately, the same data were catalogued under a study of T cells expressing NK-cell markers. That work states: For TCR beta, cDNA was produced by 5'RACE template switching with UMIs. Of eight sequenced donors, seven were HCMV-seropositive and one HCMV-seronegative.

The sample was CD4+ T cells sorted from PBMCs, taken 11 to 12 days after vaccination. This TCR was sampled from a man aged 45-65 years who received an inactivated influenza vaccine. The gene calls are TRBV7-2 and TRBJ2-5; D might be TRBD2 (5 bases). The CDR3 sequence is CASSRYRGDETQYF. Written as DNA, the CDR3 is TGTGCCAGCAGCCGATACCGGGGTGATGAGACCCAGTACTTC.